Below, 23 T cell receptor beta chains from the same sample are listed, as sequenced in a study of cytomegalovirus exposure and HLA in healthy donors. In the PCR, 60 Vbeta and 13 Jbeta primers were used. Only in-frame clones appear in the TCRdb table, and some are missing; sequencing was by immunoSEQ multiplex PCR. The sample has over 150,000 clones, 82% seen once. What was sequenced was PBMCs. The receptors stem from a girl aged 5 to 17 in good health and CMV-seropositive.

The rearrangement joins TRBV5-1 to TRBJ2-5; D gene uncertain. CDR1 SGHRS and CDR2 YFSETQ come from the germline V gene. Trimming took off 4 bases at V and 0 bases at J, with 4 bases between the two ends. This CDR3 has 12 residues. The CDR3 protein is CASSTDQETQYF. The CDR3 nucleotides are TGCGCCAGCAGCACAGACCAAGAGACCCAGTACTTC.

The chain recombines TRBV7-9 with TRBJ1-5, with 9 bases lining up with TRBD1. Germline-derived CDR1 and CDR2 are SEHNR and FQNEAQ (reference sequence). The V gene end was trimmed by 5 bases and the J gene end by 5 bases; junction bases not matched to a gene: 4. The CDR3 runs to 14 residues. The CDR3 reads CASSTRDRDQPQHF. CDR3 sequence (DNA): TGTGCCAGCAGCACCCGGGACAGGGATCAGCCCCAGCATTTT.

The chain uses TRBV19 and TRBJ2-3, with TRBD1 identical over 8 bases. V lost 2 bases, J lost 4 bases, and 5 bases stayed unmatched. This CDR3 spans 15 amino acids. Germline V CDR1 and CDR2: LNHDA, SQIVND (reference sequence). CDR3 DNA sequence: TGTGCCAGTAGTATAACTGACAGGGGATCAGATACGCAGTATTTT. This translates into CASSITDRGSDTQYF.

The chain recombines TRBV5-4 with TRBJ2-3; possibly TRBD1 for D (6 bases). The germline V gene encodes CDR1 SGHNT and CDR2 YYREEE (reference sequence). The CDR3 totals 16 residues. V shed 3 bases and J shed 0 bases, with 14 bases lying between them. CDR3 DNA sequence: TGTGCCAGCAGCTGGGGCCCAGGGGCCAGCACAGATACGCAGTATTTT. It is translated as CASSWGPGASTDTQYF.

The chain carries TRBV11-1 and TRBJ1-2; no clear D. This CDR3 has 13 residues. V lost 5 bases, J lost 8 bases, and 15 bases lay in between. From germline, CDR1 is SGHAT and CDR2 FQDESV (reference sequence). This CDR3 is CASSQRQKGGYTF. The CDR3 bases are TGTGCCAGCAGCCAGAGGCAGAAAGGAGGCTACACCTTC.

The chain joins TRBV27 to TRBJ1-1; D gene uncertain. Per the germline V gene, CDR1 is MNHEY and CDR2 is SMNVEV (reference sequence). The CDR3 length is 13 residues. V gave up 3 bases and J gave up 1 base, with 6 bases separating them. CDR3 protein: CASSFDTNTEAFF. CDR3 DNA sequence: TGTGCCAGCAGTTTCGACACGAACACTGAAGCTTTCTTT.

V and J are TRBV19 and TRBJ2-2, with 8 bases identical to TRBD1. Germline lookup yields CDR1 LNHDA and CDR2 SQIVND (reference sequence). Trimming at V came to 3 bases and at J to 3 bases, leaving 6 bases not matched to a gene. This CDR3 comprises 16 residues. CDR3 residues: CASSIEQGVDTGELFF. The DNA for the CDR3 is TGTGCCAGTAGTATTGAACAGGGGGTGGACACCGGGGAGCTGTTTTTT.

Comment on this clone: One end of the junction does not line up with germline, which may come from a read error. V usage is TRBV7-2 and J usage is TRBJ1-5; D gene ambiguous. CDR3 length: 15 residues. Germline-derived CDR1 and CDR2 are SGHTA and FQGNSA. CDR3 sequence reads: CAGSLMLHPEQPQHF. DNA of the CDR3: TGTGCCGGCAGCTTAATGCTGCACCCCGAGCAGCCCCAGCATTTT.

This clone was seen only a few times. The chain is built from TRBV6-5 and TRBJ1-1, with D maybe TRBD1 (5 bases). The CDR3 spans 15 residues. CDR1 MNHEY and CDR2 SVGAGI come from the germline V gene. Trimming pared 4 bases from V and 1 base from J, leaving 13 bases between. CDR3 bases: TGTGCCAGCAGTTCCGCGGGGACGGAGAACACTGAAGCTTTCTTT. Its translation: CASSSAGTENTEAFF.

The CDR3 DNA follows: TGTGCCTGGAATCCGGGGGGAGCGGGAGGGTACAATGAGCAGTTCTTC. Encoded protein: CAWNPGGAGGYNEQFF. J is TRBJ2-1 and V is TRBV30; 10 nucleotides line up with TRBD2. V shed 4 bases, J shed 4 bases, and the junction held 10 bases outside the gene matches. Germline lookup yields CDR1 GTSNPN and CDR2 SVGIG (reference sequence). The CDR3 totals 16 residues.

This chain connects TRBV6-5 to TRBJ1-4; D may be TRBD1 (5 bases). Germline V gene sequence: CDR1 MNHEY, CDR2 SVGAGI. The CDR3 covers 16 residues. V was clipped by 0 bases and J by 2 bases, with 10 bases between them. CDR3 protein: CASSYSIRGTNEKLFF. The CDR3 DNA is TGTGCCAGCAGTTACTCGATCCGGGGGACTAATGAAAAACTGTTTTTT.

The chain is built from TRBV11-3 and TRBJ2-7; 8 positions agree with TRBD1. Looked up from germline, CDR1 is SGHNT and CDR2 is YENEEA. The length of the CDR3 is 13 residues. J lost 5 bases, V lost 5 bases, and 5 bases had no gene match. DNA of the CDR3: TGTGCCAGCAGCCCCGGACAGGGAGACGAGCAGTACTTC. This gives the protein CASSPGQGDEQYF.

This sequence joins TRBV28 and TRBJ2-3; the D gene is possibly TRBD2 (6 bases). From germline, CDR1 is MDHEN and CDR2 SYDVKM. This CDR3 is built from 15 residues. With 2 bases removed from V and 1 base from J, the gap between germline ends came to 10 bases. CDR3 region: CASSLASEGTDTQYF. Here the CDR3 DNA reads TGTGCCAGCAGTTTAGCTAGCGAGGGCACAGATACGCAGTATTTT. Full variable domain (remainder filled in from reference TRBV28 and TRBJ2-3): DVKVTQSSRYLVKRTGEKVFLECVQDMDHENMFWYRQDPGLGLRLIYFSYDVKMKEKGDIPEGYSVSREKKERFSLILESASTNQTSMYLCASSLASEGTDTQYFGPGTRLTVL.

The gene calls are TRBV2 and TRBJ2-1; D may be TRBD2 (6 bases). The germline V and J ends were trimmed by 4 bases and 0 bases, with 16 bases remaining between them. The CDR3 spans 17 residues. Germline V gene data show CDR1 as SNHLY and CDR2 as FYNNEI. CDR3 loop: CASSGIFAGSSYNEQFF. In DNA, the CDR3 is TGTGCCAGCAGTGGAATTTTCGCGGGGAGCTCCTACAATGAGCAGTTCTTC.

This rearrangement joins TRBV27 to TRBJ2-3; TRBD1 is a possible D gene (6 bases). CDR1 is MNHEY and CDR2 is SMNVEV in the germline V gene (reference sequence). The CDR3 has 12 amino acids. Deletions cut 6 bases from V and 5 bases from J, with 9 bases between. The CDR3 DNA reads TGTGCCAGCAGACTACAGGGAGATACGCAGTATTTT. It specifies CASRLQGDTQYF.

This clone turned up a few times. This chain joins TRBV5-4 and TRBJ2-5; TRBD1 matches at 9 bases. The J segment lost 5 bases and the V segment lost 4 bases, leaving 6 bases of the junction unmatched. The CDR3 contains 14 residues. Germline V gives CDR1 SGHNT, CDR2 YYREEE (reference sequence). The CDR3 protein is CASSPGTGLETQYF. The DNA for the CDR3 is TGTGCCAGCAGCCCTGGGACAGGGTTGGAGACCCAGTACTTC.

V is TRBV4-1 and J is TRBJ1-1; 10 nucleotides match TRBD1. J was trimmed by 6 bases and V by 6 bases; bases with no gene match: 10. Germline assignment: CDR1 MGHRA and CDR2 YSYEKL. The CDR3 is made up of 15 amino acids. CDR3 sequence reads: CASSLSGQGVSEAFF. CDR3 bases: TGCGCCAGCAGTCTTAGCGGACAGGGGGTTTCTGAAGCTTTCTTT.

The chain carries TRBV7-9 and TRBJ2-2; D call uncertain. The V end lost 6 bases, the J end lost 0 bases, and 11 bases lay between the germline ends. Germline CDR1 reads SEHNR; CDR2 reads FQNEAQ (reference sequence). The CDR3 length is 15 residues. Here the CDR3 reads CASSPFSANTGELFF. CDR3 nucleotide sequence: TGTGCCAGCAGTCCTTTCAGTGCGAACACCGGGGAGCTGTTTTTT. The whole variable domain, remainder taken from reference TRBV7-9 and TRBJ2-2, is DTGVSQNPRHKITKRGQNVTFRCDPISEHNRLYWYRQTLGQGPEFLTYFQNEAQLEKSRLLSDRFSAERPKGSFSTLEIQRTEQGDSAMYLCASSPFSANTGELFFGEGSRLTVL.

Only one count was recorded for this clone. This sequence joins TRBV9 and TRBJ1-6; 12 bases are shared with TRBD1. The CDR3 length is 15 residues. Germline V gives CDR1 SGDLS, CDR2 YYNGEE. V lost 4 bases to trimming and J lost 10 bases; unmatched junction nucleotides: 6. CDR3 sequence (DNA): TGTGCCAGCAGCCCGGGACAGGGGGCGGGGTCACCCCTCCACTTT. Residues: CASSPGQGAGSPLHF.

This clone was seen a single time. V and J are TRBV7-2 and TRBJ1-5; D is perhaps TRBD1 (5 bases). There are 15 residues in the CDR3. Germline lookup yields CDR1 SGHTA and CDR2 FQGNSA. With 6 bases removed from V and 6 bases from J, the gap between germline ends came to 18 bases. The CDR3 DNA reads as TGTGCCAGCAGTCCACCGGGGGGAAGTAGTCAGCCCCAGCATTTT. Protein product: CASSPPGGSSQPQHF.

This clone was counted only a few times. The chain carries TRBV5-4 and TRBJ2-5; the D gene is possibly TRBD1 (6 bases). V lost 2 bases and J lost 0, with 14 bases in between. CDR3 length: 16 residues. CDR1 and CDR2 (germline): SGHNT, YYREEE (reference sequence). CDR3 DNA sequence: TGTGCCAGCAGCTTTGGGCAGGGGCAGTACCAAGAGACCCAGTACTTC. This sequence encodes CASSFGQGQYQETQYF.

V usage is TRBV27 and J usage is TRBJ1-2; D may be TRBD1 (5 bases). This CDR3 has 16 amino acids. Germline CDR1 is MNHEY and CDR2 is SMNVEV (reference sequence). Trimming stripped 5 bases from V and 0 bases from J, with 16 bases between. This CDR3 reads CASSPYRGGANYGYTF. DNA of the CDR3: TGTGCCAGCAGTCCCTACCGGGGGGGAGCTAACTATGGCTACACCTTC.

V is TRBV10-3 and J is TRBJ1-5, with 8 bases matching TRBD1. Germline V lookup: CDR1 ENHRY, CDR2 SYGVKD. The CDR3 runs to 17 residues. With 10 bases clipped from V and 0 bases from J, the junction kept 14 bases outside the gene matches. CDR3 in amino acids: CATGGVTGVYSNQPQHF. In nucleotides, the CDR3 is TGTGCCACTGGAGGGGTGACAGGGGTCTATAGCAATCAGCCCCAGCATTTT.